Sequencing of this T cell receptor (beta chain) was carried out in a study of shared clonotypes between healthy human individuals. The study's findings and limits: Across subsets, estimated richness was generally greater for naive than for memory populations.

Selected positively for CCR7 and CD45RO-negative, naive CD8 cells excluded terminally differentiated effector memory CD45RA+ cells. Each of the donors was a healthy adult who was HIV-negative and had not had a recent acute infection or vaccination. V lost 2 bases and J 2 bases, leaving 13 bases between the germline ends. The CDR3 is made up of 15 amino acids. Germline V gene data show CDR1 as SGHTA and CDR2 as FQGTGA. Remarks on this clone: Its matching antigen is unknown.

Across several immunoSEQ plates, the genomic DNA of each subset was split evenly. Measured with immunoSEQ multiplex PCR; TCRdb has only the in-frame clones, and not every one. This table holds hundreds of thousands of clones, roughly 96% found once. The receptor was derived from a woman aged 30 to 39 in good health. The sequenced sample consisted of naive CD8+ T cells sorted from blood. The chain recombines TRBV7-3 with TRBJ2-7; possible D gene TRBD1, 6 bases. Here the CDR3 reads CASSLGLGTTYEQYF. In DNA, the CDR3 is TGTGCCAGCAGCTTAGGGCTCGGGACAACCTACGAGCAGTACTTC.